This TCR beta chain was captured in a study of cytomegalovirus exposure and HLA in healthy donors. The PCR ran on 60 Vbeta and 13 Jbeta primers. Study processing details: Around 11 million shared chains were among the 60 million to 80 million unique TCR beta chains that a later analysis counted. Method: immunoSEQ multiplex PCR; TCRdb's copy keeps in-frame clones and lacks some. The V and J calls and clone size are taken from that table; D and trimming were inferred from the DNA. The sample lists approximately 110,000 clones, about 80% occurring once. Germline loops: CDR1 SNHLY, CDR2 FYNNEI. This CDR3 spans 16 amino acids. Study findings and constraints: In vitro assays verified that a few CMV-associated chains recognized CMV antigens specifically.

A few counts support this clone. The antigen remains undetermined. Sequenced: PBMCs. This chain uses TRBV2 with TRBJ2-5, with 10 bases lining up with TRBD2. The J call may be in error: the DNA end matches TRBJ2-7 better. This clonotype was sampled from a man aged 50-59 years in good health and CMV-seropositive. In nucleotides, the CDR3 is TGTGCCAGCAGTCAGGCTAGCGGGAGCAGTGGGTACGAGCAGTACTTC. Protein sequence: CASSQASGSSGYEQYF.